The sequence of this T cell receptor beta chain was determined in a study of blood T cell repertoires in COVID-19. On the study more broadly: PBMCs, B-cell-depleted T cells, or T cells provided the cDNA or gDNA that made up the material.

V gave up 6 bases and J gave up 0 bases; unmatched junction bases: 11. The CDR3 runs to 16 residues. The germline V gene encodes CDR1 MNHEY and CDR2 SVGEGT. TCRdb's table, derived via immunoSEQ multiplex PCR, lists solely in-frame clones and lacks some. The sample has hundreds of thousands of clones, 88% seen once. The rearrangement links TRBV6-2 or TRBV6-3 to TRBJ2-7; TRBD2 matches at 7 bases. The specimen was peripheral blood. The TCR originated in an older man with acute or convalescent COVID-19. The CDR3 loop reads CASSRSSSGPSYEQYF. In nucleotides, the CDR3 is TGTGCCAGCAGCCGAAGTTCTAGCGGACCCTCCTACGAGCAGTACTTC.